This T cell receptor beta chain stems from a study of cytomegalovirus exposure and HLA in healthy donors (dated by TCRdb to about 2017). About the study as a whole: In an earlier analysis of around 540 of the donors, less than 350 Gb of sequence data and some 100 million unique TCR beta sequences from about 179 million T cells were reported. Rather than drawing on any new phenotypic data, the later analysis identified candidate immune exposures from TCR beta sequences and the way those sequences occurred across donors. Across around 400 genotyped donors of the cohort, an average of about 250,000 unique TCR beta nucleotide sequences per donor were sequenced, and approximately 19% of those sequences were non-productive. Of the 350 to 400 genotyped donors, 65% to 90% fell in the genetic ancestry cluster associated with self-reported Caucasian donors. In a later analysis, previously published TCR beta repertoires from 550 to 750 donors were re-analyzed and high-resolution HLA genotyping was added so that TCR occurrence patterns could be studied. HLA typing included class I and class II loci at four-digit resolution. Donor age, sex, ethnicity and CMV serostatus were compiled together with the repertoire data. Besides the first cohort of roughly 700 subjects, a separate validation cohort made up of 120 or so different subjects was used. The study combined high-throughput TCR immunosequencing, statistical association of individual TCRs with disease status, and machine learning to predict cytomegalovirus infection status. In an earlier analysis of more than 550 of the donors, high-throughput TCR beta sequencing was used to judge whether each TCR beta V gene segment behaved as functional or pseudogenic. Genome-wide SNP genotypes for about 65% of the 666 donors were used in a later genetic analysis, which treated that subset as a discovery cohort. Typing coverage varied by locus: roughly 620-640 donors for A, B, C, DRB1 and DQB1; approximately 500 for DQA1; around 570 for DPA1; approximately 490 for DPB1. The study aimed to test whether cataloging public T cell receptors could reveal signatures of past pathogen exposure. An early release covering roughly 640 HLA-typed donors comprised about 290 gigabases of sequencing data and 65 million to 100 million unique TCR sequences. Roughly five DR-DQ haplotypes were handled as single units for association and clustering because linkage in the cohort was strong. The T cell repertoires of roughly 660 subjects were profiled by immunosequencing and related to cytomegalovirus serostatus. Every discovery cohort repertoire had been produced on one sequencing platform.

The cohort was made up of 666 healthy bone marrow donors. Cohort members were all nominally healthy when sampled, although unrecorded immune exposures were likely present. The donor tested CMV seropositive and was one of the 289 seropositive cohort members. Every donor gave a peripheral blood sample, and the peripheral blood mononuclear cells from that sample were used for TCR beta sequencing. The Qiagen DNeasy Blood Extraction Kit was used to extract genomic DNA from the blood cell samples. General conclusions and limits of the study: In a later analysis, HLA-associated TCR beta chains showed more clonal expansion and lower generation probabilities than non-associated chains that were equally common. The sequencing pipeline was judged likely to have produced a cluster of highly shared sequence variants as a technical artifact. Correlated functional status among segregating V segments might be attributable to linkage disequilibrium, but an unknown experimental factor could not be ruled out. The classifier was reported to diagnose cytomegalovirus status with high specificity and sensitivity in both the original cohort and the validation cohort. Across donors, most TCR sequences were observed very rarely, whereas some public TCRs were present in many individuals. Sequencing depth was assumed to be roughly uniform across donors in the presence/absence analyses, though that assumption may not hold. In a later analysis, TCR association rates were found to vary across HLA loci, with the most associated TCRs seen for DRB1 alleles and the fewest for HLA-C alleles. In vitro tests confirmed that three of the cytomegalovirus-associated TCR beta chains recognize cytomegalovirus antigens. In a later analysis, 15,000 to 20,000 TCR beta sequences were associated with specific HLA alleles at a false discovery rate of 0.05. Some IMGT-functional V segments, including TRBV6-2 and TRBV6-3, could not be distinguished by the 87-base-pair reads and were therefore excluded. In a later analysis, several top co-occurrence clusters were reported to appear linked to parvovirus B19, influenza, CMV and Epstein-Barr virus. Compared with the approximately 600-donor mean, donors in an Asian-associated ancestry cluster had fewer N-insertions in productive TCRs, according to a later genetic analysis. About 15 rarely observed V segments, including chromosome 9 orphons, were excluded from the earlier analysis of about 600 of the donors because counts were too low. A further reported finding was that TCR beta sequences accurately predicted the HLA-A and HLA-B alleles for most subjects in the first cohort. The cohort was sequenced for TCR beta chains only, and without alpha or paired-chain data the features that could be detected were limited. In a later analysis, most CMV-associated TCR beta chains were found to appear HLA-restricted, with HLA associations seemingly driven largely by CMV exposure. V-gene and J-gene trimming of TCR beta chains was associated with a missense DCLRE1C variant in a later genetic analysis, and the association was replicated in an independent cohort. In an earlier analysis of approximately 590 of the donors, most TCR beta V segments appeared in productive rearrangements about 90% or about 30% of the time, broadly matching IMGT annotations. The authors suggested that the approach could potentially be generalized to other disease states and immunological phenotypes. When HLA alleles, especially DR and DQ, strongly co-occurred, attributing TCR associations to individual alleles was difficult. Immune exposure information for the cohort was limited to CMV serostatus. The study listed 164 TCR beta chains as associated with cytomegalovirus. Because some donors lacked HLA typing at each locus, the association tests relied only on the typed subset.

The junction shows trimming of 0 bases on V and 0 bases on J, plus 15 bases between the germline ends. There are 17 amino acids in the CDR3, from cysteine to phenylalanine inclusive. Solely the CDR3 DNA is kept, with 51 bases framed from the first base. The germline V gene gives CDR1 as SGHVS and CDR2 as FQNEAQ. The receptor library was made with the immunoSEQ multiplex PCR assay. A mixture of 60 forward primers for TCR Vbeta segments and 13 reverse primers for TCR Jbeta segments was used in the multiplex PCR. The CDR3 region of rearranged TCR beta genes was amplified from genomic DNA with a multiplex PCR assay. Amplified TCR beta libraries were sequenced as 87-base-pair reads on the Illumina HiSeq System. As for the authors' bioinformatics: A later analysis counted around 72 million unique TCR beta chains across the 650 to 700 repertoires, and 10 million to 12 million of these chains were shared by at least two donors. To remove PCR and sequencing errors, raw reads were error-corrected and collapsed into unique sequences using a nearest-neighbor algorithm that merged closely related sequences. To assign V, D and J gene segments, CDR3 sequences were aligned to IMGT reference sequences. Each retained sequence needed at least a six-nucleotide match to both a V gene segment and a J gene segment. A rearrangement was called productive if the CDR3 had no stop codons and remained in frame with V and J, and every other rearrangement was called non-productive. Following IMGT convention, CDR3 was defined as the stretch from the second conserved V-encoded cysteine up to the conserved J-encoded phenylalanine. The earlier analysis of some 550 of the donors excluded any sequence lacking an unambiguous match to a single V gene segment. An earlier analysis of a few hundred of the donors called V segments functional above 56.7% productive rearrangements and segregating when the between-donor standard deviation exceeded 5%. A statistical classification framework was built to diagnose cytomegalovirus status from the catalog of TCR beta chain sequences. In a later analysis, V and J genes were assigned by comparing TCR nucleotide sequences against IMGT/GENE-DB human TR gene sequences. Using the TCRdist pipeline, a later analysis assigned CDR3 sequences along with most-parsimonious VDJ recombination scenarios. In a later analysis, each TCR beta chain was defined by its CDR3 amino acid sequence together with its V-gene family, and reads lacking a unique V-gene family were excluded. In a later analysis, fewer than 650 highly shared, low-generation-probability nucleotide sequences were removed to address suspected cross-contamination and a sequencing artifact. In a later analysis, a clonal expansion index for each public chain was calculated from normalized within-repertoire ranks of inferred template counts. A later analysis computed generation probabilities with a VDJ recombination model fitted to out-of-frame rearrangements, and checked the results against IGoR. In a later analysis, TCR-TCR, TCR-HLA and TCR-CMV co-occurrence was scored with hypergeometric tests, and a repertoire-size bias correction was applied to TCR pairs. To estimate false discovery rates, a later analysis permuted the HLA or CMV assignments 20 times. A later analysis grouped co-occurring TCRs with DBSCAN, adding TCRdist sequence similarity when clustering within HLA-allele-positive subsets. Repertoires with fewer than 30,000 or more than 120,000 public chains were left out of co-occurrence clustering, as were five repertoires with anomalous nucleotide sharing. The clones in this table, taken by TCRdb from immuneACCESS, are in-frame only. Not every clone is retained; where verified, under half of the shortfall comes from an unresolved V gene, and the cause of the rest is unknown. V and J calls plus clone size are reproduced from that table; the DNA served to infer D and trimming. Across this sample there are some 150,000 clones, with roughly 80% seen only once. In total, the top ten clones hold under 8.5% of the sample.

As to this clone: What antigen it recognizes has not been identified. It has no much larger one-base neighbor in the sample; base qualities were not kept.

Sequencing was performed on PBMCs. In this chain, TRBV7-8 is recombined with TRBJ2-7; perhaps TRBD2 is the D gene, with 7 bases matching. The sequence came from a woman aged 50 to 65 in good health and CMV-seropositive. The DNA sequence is TGTGCCAGCAGCTTAGCGACGGGGGCGGGGGTCTCCTACGAGCAGTACTTC. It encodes CASSLATGAGVSYEQYF.